This TCR beta chain was sequenced for a study of T cells in Graves' hyperthyroidism and ophthalmopathy. At the level of the study: Before treatment of any kind, peripheral blood was taken at initial diagnosis.

This clonotype was found many times. No antigen is known for it. Whole-study results and caveats: Progression to ophthalmopathy was predicted a median of roughly 6.8 months early.

Clinicians diagnosed patients from clinical symptoms, serum thyroxine and TRAb, thyroid ultrasound and orbital computed tomography. A roughly 10 ml volume of fresh peripheral blood provided the PBMCs. The CDR3 extends over 14 amino acids. Germline V lookup: CDR1 SGHTA, CDR2 FQGNSA. V shed 5 bases, J shed 2 bases, and the junction held 5 bases outside the gene matches. From RNA transcripts, TCR beta CDR3 regions were amplified. In the first-round RT-PCR of the TCR CDR3, the HTBI primer set was used. MiXCR, run by TCRdb on the multiplex PCR reads, gives a single entry per CDR3 protein. The sample contains 500,000 to 600,000 distinct CDR3 sequences, nearly 20% of which appear only once.

The sample consisted of blood. This sequence was found in a man aged 40-49 years with Graves' ophthalmopathy. The chain uses TRBV7-2 and TRBJ2-5; TRBD2 matches at 7 bases. The CDR3 here is CASSVSGRQETQYF. The CDR3 nucleotides are TGTGCCAGCAGCGTTAGCGGGCGGCAAGAGACCCAGTACTTC.